This record covers a single T cell receptor beta chain. Antigen unknown. While unrecorded immune exposures were likely, the donors were nominally healthy when sampled. This sample is part of a study of cytomegalovirus exposure and HLA in healthy donors. PCR primers comprised 60 Vbeta and 13 Jbeta primers. Some clones are missing from TCRdb's copy, which holds only in-frame ones; the method was immunoSEQ multiplex PCR. The sample includes some 200,000 clones, around three quarters seen only once; the top ten take about 1.9%. Trimming cost V 5 bases and J 3 bases; bases outside gene matches: 4. This CDR3 has 13 amino acids. Looked up from germline, CDR1 is LNHDA and CDR2 is SQIVND (reference sequence). Regarding the study as a whole: A link between a missense DCLRE1C variant and TCR beta V- and J-gene trimming emerged from a later analysis. Most CMV-associated TCR beta chains appeared HLA-restricted in a later analysis. Accurate prediction of most subjects' HLA-A and HLA-B alleles from TCR beta sequences was reported.

Sequencing input: PBMCs. The sequence derives from a woman aged 30 to 39 in good health and CMV-seropositive. The chain joins TRBV19 to TRBJ2-7; 7 positions agree with TRBD1. The CDR3 sequence: CASSPGQYYEQYF. CDR3 nucleotides: TGTGCCAGTAGTCCGGGACAGTACTACGAGCAGTACTTC.